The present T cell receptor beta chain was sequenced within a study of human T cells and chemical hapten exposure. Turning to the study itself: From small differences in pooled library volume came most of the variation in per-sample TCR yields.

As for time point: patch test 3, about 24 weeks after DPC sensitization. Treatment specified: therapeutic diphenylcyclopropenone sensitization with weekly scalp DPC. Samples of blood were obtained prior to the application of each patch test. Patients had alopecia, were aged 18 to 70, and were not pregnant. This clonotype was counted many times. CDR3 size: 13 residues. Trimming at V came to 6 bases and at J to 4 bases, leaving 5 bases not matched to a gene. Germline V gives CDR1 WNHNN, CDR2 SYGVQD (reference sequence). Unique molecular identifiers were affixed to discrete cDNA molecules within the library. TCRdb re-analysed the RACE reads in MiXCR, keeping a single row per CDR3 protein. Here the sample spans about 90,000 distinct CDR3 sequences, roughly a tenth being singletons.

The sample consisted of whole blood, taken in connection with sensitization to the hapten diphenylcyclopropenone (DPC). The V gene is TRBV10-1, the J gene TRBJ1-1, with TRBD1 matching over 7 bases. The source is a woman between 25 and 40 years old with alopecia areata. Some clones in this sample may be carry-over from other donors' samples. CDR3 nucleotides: TGCGCCAGCAGGCTCGACAGGGCCACTGAAGCTTTCTTT. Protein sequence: CASRLDRATEAFF.